This T cell receptor (beta chain) was sequenced for a study of T cell responses to AZD1222 COVID-19 vaccine. The overall study: Second doses at about 4 or about 12 weeks were pooled. Findings and limits, study-wide: The study found Spike-specific TCR breadth and depth rose after two AZD1222 doses.

Germline CDR1 is MNHNY and CDR2 is SVGAGI (reference sequence). This CDR3 contains 13 residues. Between the trimmed V and J ends, which lost 3 bases and 1 base, there was a span of 4 bases. Measured with immunoSEQ multiplex PCR; TCRdb has only the in-frame clones, and not every one. The sample shows around 100,000 clones, approximately 87% of them seen only once. In regard to this clone: Its cognate antigen is unknown.

The sample was peripheral blood, taken on day 0 of AZD1222 vaccination. The source of this sequence is an adult in good health. V usage is TRBV6-6 and J usage is TRBJ1-5, with D unclear. The CDR3: CASSYESNQPQHF. DNA of the CDR3: TGTGCCAGCAGTTATGAGAGCAATCAGCCCCAGCATTTT.